This TCR beta chain was sequenced during a study of blood T cell repertoires in COVID-19. Clones were read by immunoSEQ multiplex PCR, and TCRdb kept only the in-frame ones, dropping some. This table holds roughly 200,000 clones, 84% found once. The germline V and J ends were trimmed by 2 bases and 4 bases, with 17 bases remaining between them. Germline CDR1 MNHEY, CDR2 SVGAGI. The CDR3 has 16 residues. The chain carries TRBV6-5 and TRBJ1-1; possibly TRBD1 for D (5 bases). The TCR sequence derives from an elderly woman with COVID-19, enrolled during active disease. Material for sequencing was peripheral blood. CDR3: CASSYPPGGLSTEAFF. The CDR3 region has the DNA TGTGCCAGCAGTTACCCCCCCGGGGGGTTAAGCACTGAAGCTTTCTTT.